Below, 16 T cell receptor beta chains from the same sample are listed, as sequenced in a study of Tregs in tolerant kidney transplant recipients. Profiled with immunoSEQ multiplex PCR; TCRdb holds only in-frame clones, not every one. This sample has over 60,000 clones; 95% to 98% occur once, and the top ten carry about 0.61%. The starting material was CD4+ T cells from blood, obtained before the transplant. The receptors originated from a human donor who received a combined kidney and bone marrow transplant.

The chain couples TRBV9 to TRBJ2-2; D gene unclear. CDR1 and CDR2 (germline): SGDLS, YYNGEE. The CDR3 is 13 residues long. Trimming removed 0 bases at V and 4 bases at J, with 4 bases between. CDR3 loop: CASSVAITGELFF. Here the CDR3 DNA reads TGTGCCAGCAGCGTAGCCATCACCGGGGAGCTGTTTTTT. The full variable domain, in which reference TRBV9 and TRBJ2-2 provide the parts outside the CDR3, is DSGVTQTPKHLITATGQRVTLRCSPRSGDLSVYWYQQSLDQGLQFLIQYYNGEERAKGNILERFSAQQFPDLHSELNLSSLELGDSALYFCASSVAITGELFFGEGSRLTVL.

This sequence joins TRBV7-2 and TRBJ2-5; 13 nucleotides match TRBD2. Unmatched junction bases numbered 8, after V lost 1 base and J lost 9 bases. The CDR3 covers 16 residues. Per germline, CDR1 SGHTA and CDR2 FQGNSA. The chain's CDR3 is CASSLVGTSGKEAQYF. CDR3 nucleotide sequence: TGTGCCAGCAGCTTAGTAGGGACTAGCGGGAAGGAGGCCCAGTACTTC.

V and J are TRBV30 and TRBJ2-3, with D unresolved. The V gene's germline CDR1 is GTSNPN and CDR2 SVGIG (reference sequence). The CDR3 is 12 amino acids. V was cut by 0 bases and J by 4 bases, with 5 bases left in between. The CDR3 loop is CAWSVTPDTQYF. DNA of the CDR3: TGTGCCTGGAGTGTCACACCAGATACGCAGTATTTT. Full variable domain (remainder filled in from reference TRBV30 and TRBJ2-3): SQTIHQWPATLVQPVGSPLSLECTVEGTSNPNLYWYRQAAGRGLQLLFYSVGIGQISSEVPQNLSASRPQDRQFILSSKKLLLSDSGFYLCAWSVTPDTQYFGPGTRLTVL.

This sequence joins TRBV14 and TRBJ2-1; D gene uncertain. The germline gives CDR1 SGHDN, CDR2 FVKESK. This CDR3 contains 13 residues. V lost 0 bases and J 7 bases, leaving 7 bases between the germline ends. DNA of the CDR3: TGTGCCAGCAGCCAAGATCTGTATAATGAGCAGTTCTTC. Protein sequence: CASSQDLYNEQFF.

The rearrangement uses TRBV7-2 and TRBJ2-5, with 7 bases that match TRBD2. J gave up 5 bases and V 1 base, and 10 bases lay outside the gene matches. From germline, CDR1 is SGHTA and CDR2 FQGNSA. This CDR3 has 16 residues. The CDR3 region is CASSLGSGTAGETQYF. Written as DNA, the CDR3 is TGTGCCAGCAGCTTAGGGAGCGGGACCGCCGGGGAGACCCAGTACTTC. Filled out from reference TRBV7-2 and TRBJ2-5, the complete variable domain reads GAGVSQSPSNKVTEKGKDVELRCDPISGHTALYWYRQSLGQGLEFLIYFQGNSAPDKSGLPSDRFSAERTGGSVSTLTIQRTQQEDSAVYLCASSLGSGTAGETQYFGPGTRLLVL.

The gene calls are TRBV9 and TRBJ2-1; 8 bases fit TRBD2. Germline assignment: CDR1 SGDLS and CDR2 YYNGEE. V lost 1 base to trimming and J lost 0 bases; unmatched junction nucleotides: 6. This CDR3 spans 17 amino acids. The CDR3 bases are TGTGCCAGCAGCGTACGCCGGCGGGGGGACTCCTACAATGAGCAGTTCTTC. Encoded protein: CASSVRRRGDSYNEQFF.

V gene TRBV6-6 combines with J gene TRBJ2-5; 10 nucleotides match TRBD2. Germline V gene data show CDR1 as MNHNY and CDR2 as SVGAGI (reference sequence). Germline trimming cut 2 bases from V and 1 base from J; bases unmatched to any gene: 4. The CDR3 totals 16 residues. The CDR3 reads CASSYGRTSGQETQYF. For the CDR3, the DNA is TGTGCCAGCAGTTACGGGCGGACTAGCGGCCAAGAGACCCAGTACTTC.

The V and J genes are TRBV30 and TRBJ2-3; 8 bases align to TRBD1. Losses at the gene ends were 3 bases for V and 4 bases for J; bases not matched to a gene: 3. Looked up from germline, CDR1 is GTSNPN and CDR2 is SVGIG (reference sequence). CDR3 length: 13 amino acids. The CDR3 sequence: CAWSLTGADTQYF. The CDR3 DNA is TGTGCCTGGAGCCTGACAGGGGCAGATACGCAGTATTTT.

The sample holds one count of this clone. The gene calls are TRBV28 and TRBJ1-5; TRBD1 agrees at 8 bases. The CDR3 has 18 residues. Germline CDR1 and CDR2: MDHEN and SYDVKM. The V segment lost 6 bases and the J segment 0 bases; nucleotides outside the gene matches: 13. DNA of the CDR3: TGTGCCAGCAGCCCACGGACAGGGAGGTTCATTAGCAATCAGCCCCAGCATTTT. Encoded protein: CASSPRTGRFISNQPQHF. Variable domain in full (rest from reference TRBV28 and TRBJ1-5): DVKVTQSSRYLVKRTGEKVFLECVQDMDHENMFWYRQDPGLGLRLIYFSYDVKMKEKGDIPEGYSVSREKKERFSLILESASTNQTSMYLCASSPRTGRFISNQPQHFGDGTRLSIL.

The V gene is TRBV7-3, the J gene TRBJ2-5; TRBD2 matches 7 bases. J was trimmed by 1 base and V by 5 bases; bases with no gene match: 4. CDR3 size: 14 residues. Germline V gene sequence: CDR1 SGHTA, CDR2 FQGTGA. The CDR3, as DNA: TGTGCCAGCAGCCGCGGGGGACGCCAAGAGACCCAGTACTTC. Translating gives CASSRGGRQETQYF.

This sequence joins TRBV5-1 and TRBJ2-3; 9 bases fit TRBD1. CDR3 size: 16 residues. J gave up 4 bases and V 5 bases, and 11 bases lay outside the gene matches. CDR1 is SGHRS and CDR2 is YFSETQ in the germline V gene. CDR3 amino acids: CASRPYTGGGSDTQYF. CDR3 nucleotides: TGCGCCAGCAGACCTTATACAGGGGGCGGCTCAGATACGCAGTATTTT.

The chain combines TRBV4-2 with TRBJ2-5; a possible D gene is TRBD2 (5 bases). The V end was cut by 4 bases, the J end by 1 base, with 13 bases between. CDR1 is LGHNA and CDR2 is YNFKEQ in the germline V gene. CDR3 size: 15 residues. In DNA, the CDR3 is TGTGCCAGCAGCCGGGTGGGAGAGGGCCAAGAGACCCAGTACTTC. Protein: CASSRVGEGQETQYF.

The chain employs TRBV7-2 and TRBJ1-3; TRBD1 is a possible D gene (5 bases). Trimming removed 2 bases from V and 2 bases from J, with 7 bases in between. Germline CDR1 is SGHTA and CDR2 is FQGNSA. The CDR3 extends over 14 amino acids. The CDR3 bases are TGTGCCAGCAGCTTAACGGGGGCTGGAAACACCATATATTTT. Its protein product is CASSLTGAGNTIYF. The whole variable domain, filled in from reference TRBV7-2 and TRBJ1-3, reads GAGVSQSPSNKVTEKGKDVELRCDPISGHTALYWYRQSLGQGLEFLIYFQGNSAPDKSGLPSDRFSAERTGGSVSTLTIQRTQQEDSAVYLCASSLTGAGNTIYFGEGSWLTVV.

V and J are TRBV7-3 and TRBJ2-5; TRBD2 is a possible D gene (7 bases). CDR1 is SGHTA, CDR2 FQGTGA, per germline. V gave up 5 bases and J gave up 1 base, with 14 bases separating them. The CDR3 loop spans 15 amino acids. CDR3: CASSGGRGLQETQYF. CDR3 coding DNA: TGTGCCAGCAGCGGGGGGCGGGGGCTCCAAGAGACCCAGTACTTC.

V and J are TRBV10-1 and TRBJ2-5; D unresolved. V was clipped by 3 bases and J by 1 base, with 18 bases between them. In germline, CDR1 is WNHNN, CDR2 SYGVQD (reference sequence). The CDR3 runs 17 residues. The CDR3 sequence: CASSEVKLTSPQETQYF. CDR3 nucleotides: TGCGCCAGCAGTGAAGTAAAACTTACTTCTCCCCAAGAGACCCAGTACTTC.

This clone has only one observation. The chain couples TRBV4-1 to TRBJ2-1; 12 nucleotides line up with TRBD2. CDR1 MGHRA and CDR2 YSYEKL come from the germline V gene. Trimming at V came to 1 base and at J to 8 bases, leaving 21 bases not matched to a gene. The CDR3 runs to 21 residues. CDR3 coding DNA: TGCGCCAGCAGCCAAGGGGTCTTAGCTAGCGGGAGGGCTCAAAAAGTTTATGAGCAGTTCTTC. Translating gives CASSQGVLASGRAQKVYEQFF.